This is a list of T cell receptor beta chains from one sample in a study of T cell repertoires in cytomegalovirus infection. TCRdb fed the reads into MiXCR, producing one record per CDR3 protein. Counted here are approximately 110,000 distinct CDR3 sequences, roughly 41% occurring once; the ten biggest clones make up 74%. The antigens these receptors bind are not known. Material: CD8+ T cells from cultured PBMCs, obtained from culture after CMV antigen stimulation. These receptors were obtained from a human donor in good health (CMV status not recorded). Some clones in this sample may be carry-over from other donors' samples. Each CDR3 is given with its conserved first and last residue. D genes are given only for firm matches. Expanded clones are given a class, and other clones once, few, many or no size at all.

J: TRBJ1-5; size: -; length: 14; V: TRBV27; D: TRBD1; DNA: TGTGCCAGCAGCCACAGGGGAAGCAATCAGCCCCAGCATTTT; CDR3: CASSHRGSNQPQHF
J: TRBJ1-1; size: many; length: 16; V: TRBV7-6; D: TRBD1; DNA: TGTGCCAGCAGCCCGAACCCGGGACAGATGAACACTGAAGCTTTCTTT; CDR3: CASSPNPGQMNTEAFF
J: TRBJ2-7; size: -; length: 14; V: TRBV6-6; D: -; DNA: TGTGCCAGCAGTTACTCGACGGGCGGGAACGAGCAGTACTTC; CDR3: CASSYSTGGNEQYF
J: TRBJ2-7; size: -; length: 16; V: TRBV19; D: TRBD1; DNA: TGTGCCAGTAGTATCCTCCCGGGACAGGGTTTTTACGAGCAGTACTTC; CDR3: CASSILPGQGFYEQYF
J: TRBJ1-2; size: few; length: 14; V: TRBV2; D: -; DNA: TGTGCCAGCAGCGGTATAAACCTTAACTATGGCTACACCTTC; CDR3: CASSGINLNYGYTF
J: TRBJ1-3; size: few; length: 14; V: TRBV7-6; D: -; DNA: TGTGCCAGCAGCCTGCCGGGCTCTGGAAACACCATATATTTT; CDR3: CASSLPGSGNTIYF
J: TRBJ1-1; size: -; length: 14; V: TRBV5-1; D: -; DNA: TGCGCCAGCAGCCCACAGGCGCAGGCCACTGAAGCTTTCTTT; CDR3: CASSPQAQATEAFF
J: TRBJ2-5; size: -; length: 17; V: TRBV2; D: -; DNA: TGTGCCAGCAGTGAAAAAAGGAGGCTAGCGCTTCAAGAGACCCAGTACTTC; CDR3: CASSEKRRLALQETQYF
J: TRBJ2-7; size: -; length: 14; V: TRBV7-6; D: -; DNA: TGTGCCAGCAGCAGAGACGTCGTGGCCTACGAGCAGTACTTC; CDR3: CASSRDVVAYEQYF
J: TRBJ2-1; size: -; length: 15; V: TRBV7-6; D: TRBD1; DNA: TGTGCCAGCAGCACTTTGACAGGGGGGATAGATGAGCAGTTCTTC; CDR3: CASSTLTGGIDEQFF
J: TRBJ2-5; size: -; length: 12; V: TRBV12-3/TRBV12-4; D: -; DNA: TGTGCCAGCAGTTTAGAGGGGTTGGCCCAGTACTTC; CDR3: CASSLEGLAQYF
J: TRBJ2-7; size: -; length: 14; V: TRBV28; D: TRBD1; DNA: TGTGCCAGCAGGCCCGGGACAGGGGGCTACGAGCAGTACTTC; CDR3: CASRPGTGGYEQYF
J: TRBJ1-1; size: -; length: 12; V: TRBV27; D: -; DNA: TGTGCCAGCAGTTCCATGGGGGGTGAAGCTTTCTTT; CDR3: CASSSMGGEAFF
J: TRBJ1-1; size: -; length: 13; V: TRBV19; D: -; DNA: TGTGCCAGTACCGAGGGGGGAGCCACTGAAGCTTTCTTT; CDR3: CASTEGGATEAFF
J: TRBJ2-1; size: -; length: 18; V: TRBV10-3; D: TRBD2; DNA: TGTGCCATCAGTGTTGGGACTAGCGGGGGGGCTTCCTACAATGAGCAGTTCTTC; CDR3: CAISVGTSGGASYNEQFF
J: TRBJ1-2; size: -; length: 12; V: TRBV29-1; D: -; DNA: TGCAGCGTATGGGACACCAACTATGGCTACACCTTC; CDR3: CSVWDTNYGYTF
J: TRBJ2-7; size: -; length: 16; V: TRBV27; D: TRBD2; DNA: TGTGCCAGCAGTCCCTCGGGAGGTGACAGAACCTACGAGCAGTACTTC; CDR3: CASSPSGGDRTYEQYF
J: TRBJ2-1; size: -; length: 14; V: TRBV6-1; D: -; DNA: TGTGCCAGCAGGGAGGGGGGGGTAAGAGATGAGCAGTTCTTC; CDR3: CASREGGVRDEQFF
J: TRBJ2-6; size: few; length: 15; V: TRBV5-1; D: -; DNA: TGCGCCAGCAGCTATCAGGGCCTTGGGGCCAACGTCCTGACTTTC; CDR3: CASSYQGLGANVLTF
J: TRBJ2-3; size: -; length: 18; V: TRBV12-3/TRBV12-4; D: -; DNA: TGTGCCAGCAGTCCCAAGGGGGTGGCGGGGGCCTTCACAGATACGCAGTATTTT; CDR3: CASSPKGVAGAFTDTQYF
J: TRBJ1-1; size: -; length: 13; V: TRBV14; D: -; DNA: TGTGCCAGCAGCCCGGGGACGAACACTGAAGCTTTCTTT; CDR3: CASSPGTNTEAFF
J: TRBJ1-1; size: few; length: 14; V: TRBV7-9; D: -; DNA: TGTGCCAGCTGGACCTTCTCTTTGAACACTGAAGCTTTCTTT; CDR3: CASWTFSLNTEAFF
J: TRBJ1-1; size: -; length: 15; V: TRBV24-1; D: -; DNA: TGTGCCACCAGACCCCCGGGACACGAAAACACTGAAGCTTTCTTT; CDR3: CATRPPGHENTEAFF
J: TRBJ2-7; size: -; length: 14; V: TRBV7-6; D: -; DNA: TGTGCCAGCAGCTCCCCCGAGGCCGCCTACGAGCAGTACTTC; CDR3: CASSSPEAAYEQYF
J: TRBJ2-1; size: -; length: 14; V: TRBV6-8; D: -; DNA: TGTGCCAGCAGCCCCCTGGACGGGGACTATGAGCAGTTCTTC; CDR3: CASSPLDGDYEQFF
J: TRBJ2-1; size: few; length: 12; V: TRBV4-1; D: -; DNA: TGCGCCAGCAGCCAAGGTACGGGTGAGCAGTTCTTC; CDR3: CASSQGTGEQFF
J: TRBJ2-7; size: -; length: 12; V: TRBV29-1; D: -; DNA: TGCAGCGTTTCGACGGAGGCCTACGAGCAGTACTTC; CDR3: CSVSTEAYEQYF
J: TRBJ2-7; size: -; length: 14; V: TRBV4-1; D: -; DNA: TGCGCCAGCAGCCAAGGAAGGTGGGCCTACGAGCAGTACTTC; CDR3: CASSQGRWAYEQYF
J: TRBJ2-3; size: few; length: 15; V: TRBV5-4; D: -; DNA: TGTGCCAGCAGCTTGGCGGAGGCGAGGGCAGATACGCAGTATTTT; CDR3: CASSLAEARADTQYF
J: TRBJ2-1; size: -; length: 16; V: TRBV24-1; D: TRBD1; DNA: TGTGCCACCAGTGGTGACAGGGGGGGTTCCTACAATGAGCAGTTCTTC; CDR3: CATSGDRGGSYNEQFF
J: TRBJ1-1; size: few; length: 15; V: TRBV6-6; D: -; DNA: TGTGCCAGCAGTGCGAACAGGGATATGAACACTGAAGCTTTCTTT; CDR3: CASSANRDMNTEAFF
J: TRBJ1-3; size: few; length: 11; V: TRBV10-3; D: -; DNA: TGTGCCATCCATGGAGGAAACACCATATATTTT; CDR3: CAIHGGNTIYF
J: TRBJ1-2; size: -; length: 15; V: TRBV27; D: TRBD1; DNA: TGTGCCAGCAGTTTCGTCGGGGGACAGGGGGATGGCTACACCTTC; CDR3: CASSFVGGQGDGYTF
J: TRBJ2-2; size: -; length: 12; V: TRBV12-3/TRBV12-4; D: -; DNA: TGTGCCACCTTAGGGGCGTCCGGGGAGCTGTTTTTT; CDR3: CATLGASGELFF
J: TRBJ2-2; size: few; length: 17; V: TRBV27; D: TRBD2; DNA: TGTGCCAGCAGTTCTAGCGGGGCGCACTTGAACACCGGGGAGCTGTTTTTT; CDR3: CASSSSGAHLNTGELFF
J: TRBJ2-5; size: -; length: 15; V: TRBV7-9; D: -; DNA: TGTGCCAGCAGCTTATCGGGGGACCTGGGGGAGACCCAGTACTTC; CDR3: CASSLSGDLGETQYF
J: TRBJ2-2; size: many; length: 15; V: TRBV7-2; D: -; DNA: TGTGCCAGCAGAAGAGACAGCGGAGGGTCCGGGGAGCTGTTTTTT; CDR3: CASRRDSGGSGELFF
J: TRBJ2-3; size: -; length: 16; V: TRBV13; D: -; DNA: TGTGCCAGCAGCTCCTGGGGCGCGCAGAGCACAGATACGCAGTATTTT; CDR3: CASSSWGAQSTDTQYF
J: TRBJ1-4; size: -; length: 15; V: TRBV28; D: TRBD1; DNA: TGTGCCAGCAGTTTTTTGGGGGGACAGAATGAAAAACTGTTTTTT; CDR3: CASSFLGGQNEKLFF
J: TRBJ2-7; size: -; length: 19; V: TRBV6-1; D: TRBD1; DNA: TGTGCCAGCAGTGAACATGTGAATACCGGACAGGGGTATACCTACGAGCAGTACTTC; CDR3: CASSEHVNTGQGYTYEQYF
J: TRBJ2-2; size: few; length: 11; V: TRBV7-6; D: -; DNA: TGTGCGACTATGGTCACCGGGGAGCTGTTTTTT; CDR3: CATMVTGELFF
J: TRBJ2-1; size: few; length: 15; V: TRBV9; D: TRBD2; DNA: TGTGCCAGCTGTCCGGGACTAGCTTTGGGGAATGAGCAGTTCTTC; CDR3: CASCPGLALGNEQFF
J: TRBJ2-7; size: -; length: 15; V: TRBV4-1; D: TRBD2; DNA: TGCGCCAGCAGCCAGTGGACTAGCGGGGTCGTCGAGCAGTACTTC; CDR3: CASSQWTSGVVEQYF
J: TRBJ2-3; size: few; length: 14; V: TRBV15; D: -; DNA: TGTGCCACCAGCACCGACCTCGGTGCGGATACGCAGTATTTT; CDR3: CATSTDLGADTQYF
J: TRBJ1-1; size: -; length: 13; V: TRBV29-1; D: TRBD1; DNA: TGCAGCGCCCTGGACAGGGGGCGAACTGAAGCTTTCTTT; CDR3: CSALDRGRTEAFF
J: TRBJ2-2; size: -; length: 14; V: TRBV7-8; D: -; DNA: TGTGCCAGCAGCCTGGGACTCAACACCGGGGAGCTGTTTTTT; CDR3: CASSLGLNTGELFF
J: TRBJ2-7; size: -; length: 17; V: TRBV6-5; D: TRBD2; DNA: TGTGCCAGCAGTTACCCGCTAGCGGGGGGTAGCTCCTACGAGCAGTACTTC; CDR3: CASSYPLAGGSSYEQYF
J: TRBJ2-7; size: few; length: 13; V: TRBV6-1; D: TRBD1; DNA: TGTGCCAGCAGCGGACAGGGAAGTCCCGAGCAGTACTTC; CDR3: CASSGQGSPEQYF
J: TRBJ2-3; size: -; length: 16; V: TRBV12-3/TRBV12-4; D: TRBD2; DNA: TGTGCCAGCAGTTATACCAGCGGGGGGGCAATAGATACGCAGTATTTT; CDR3: CASSYTSGGAIDTQYF
J: TRBJ2-5; size: medium-sized; length: 13; V: TRBV7-6; D: TRBD2; DNA: TGTGCCAGCAGCTTACTAGCGGGGGAGACCCAGTACTTC; CDR3: CASSLLAGETQYF
J: TRBJ1-2; size: -; length: 14; V: TRBV27; D: TRBD1; DNA: TGTGCCAGCAGTGGTGACAGGGGCCTAGGGGGCTACACCTTC; CDR3: CASSGDRGLGGYTF
J: TRBJ1-3; size: -; length: 15; V: TRBV4-1; D: -; DNA: TGCGCCAGCAGCCAAGGACACCTCTCTGGAAACACCATATATTTT; CDR3: CASSQGHLSGNTIYF
J: TRBJ2-1; size: few; length: 15; V: TRBV27; D: TRBD2; DNA: TGTGCCAGCAGTCCGCTAGCGGGGGCCGACAATGAGCAGTTCTTC; CDR3: CASSPLAGADNEQFF